These T cell receptor beta chains were read from a single sample in a study of blood T cell repertoires in COVID-19. The repertoire was sequenced with immunoSEQ multiplex PCR; TCRdb's copy has only in-frame clones and lacks some. The sample comprises around 97,000 clones, approximately 84% of which are singletons, and more than 9% rests with the top ten. Sample: peripheral blood. All receptors derive from a man between 65 and 85 years old with acute or convalescent COVID-19. The CDR3 runs from the conserved cysteine through the conserved F or W. Fields, in order: V gene, J gene, D gene, clone size, CDR3 DNA, CDR3 protein. D genes are given only for firm matches. Size is omitted from some rows. Given values are once, few, many or a class for expanded clones.

>TRBV10-3|TRBJ2-1|NA|NA
TGTGCCATCAGCGTACAACAGGGCCCGGGAAATGAGCAGTTCTTC
CAISVQQGPGNEQFF
>TRBV7-2|TRBJ2-7|TRBD1|NA
TGTGCCACCAGCTTCAAGGACAGGGGTTACGAGCAGTACTTC
CATSFKDRGYEQYF
>TRBV10-3|TRBJ2-3|NA|NA
TGTGCCATCAGTCAGGGAACAGATACGCAGTATTTT
CAISQGTDTQYF
>TRBV29-1|TRBJ2-5|NA|NA
TGCAGCGTAGCGGCACAAGAGACCCAGTACTTC
CSVAAQETQYF
>TRBV5-1|TRBJ1-1|TRBD1|NA
TGCGCCAGCAGCCCACAGGGGATACGTCTGAACACTGAAGCTTTCTTT
CASSPQGIRLNTEAFF
>TRBV5-6|TRBJ2-2|TRBD1|once
TGTGCCAGCAAGACAGGGACCGGGGAGCTGTTTTTT
CASKTGTGELFF
>TRBV11-2|TRBJ1-1|NA|NA
TGTGCCAGCAGCTTAACGGGAAGCATGAACACTGAAGCTTTCTTT
CASSLTGSMNTEAFF
>TRBV19|TRBJ2-2|TRBD2|few
TGTGCCAGTAGTAAAACCCTGAGGCGGGAGGGGAGCGGGGAGCTGTTTTTT
CASSKTLRREGSGELFF
>TRBV5-5|TRBJ2-5|TRBD2|NA
TGTGCCAGCAGCTCAGGGACTAGCGGGGGCCCAGAGACCCAGTACTTC
CASSSGTSGGPETQYF
>TRBV28|TRBJ1-2|NA|NA
TGTGCCGGGCGACGACTACAGGGAACGAGGGGCTACACCTTC
CAGRRLQGTRGYTF
>TRBV4-3|TRBJ1-6|NA|NA
TGCGCCAGCAGCCAAGATTCGAGCTCCTATAATTCACCCCTCCACTTT
CASSQDSSSYNSPLHF
>TRBV19|TRBJ1-1|NA|NA
TGTGCCAGTAGTCTCCCTCAGCGGACGGGAGTGAACACTGAAGCTTTCTTT
CASSLPQRTGVNTEAFF
>TRBV5-1|TRBJ2-1|TRBD1|NA
TGCGCCAGCAGCTTCTCAACAGGGGGCATCTACAATGAGCAGTTCTTC
CASSFSTGGIYNEQFF
>TRBV7-5|TRBJ2-5|NA|NA
TGTGCCAGAAGCTCCCCTAGACGGGGAGGCCAAGAGACCCAGTACTTC
CARSSPRRGGQETQYF
>TRBV19|TRBJ1-2|NA|once
TGTGCCAGTAGTATGACAGGATTGGATCATGGCTACACCTTC
CASSMTGLDHGYTF
>TRBV18|TRBJ2-1|TRBD1|NA
TGTGCCAGCTCATTTCCTCGACAGGGAGACTACAATGAGCAGTTCTTC
CASSFPRQGDYNEQFF